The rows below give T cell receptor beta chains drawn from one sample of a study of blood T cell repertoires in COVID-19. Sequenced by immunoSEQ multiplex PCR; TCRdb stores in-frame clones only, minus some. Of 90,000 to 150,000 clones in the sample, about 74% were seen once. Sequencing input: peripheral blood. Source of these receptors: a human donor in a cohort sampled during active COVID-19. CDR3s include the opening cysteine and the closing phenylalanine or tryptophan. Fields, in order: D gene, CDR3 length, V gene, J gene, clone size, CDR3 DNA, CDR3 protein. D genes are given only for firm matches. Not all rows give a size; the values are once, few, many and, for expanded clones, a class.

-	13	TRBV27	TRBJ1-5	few	TGTGCCAGCAGTTGGCAGGGTGGTCAGCCCCAGCATTTT	CASSWQGGQPQHF
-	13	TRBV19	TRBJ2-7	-	TGTGCCAGTAGTACCGGAACTCGCGGGGAGCAGTACTTC	CASSTGTRGEQYF
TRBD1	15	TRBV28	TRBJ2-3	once	TGTGCCAGCAGTTTAGGACAGGAGAGCACAGATACGCAGTATTTT	CASSLGQESTDTQYF
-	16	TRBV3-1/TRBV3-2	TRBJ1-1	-	TGTGCCAGCAGCCAAGAAGCGGGACATCGGAACACTGAAGCTTTCTTT	CASSQEAGHRNTEAFF
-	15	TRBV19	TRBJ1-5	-	TGTGCCAGTAGCGCGGACAGTTATAGCAATCAGCCCCAGCATTTT	CASSADSYSNQPQHF
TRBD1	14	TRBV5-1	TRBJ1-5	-	TGCGCCAGCAGCCTGGGACAGGGGTATCAGCCCCAGCATTTT	CASSLGQGYQPQHF
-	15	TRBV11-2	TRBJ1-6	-	TGTGCCAGCAGCCCGTCCCAGGGGTATAATTCACCCCTCCACTTT	CASSPSQGYNSPLHF
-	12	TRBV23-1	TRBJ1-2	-	TGCGCCAGCAGCCTCCCAGGGAATGGCTACACCTTC	CASSLPGNGYTF
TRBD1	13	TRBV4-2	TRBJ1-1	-	TGTGCCAGCAGCCAAGCTGGACAGGGGGCTTCTTTCTTT	CASSQAGQGASFF
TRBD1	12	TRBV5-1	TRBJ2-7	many	TGCGCCACTCGACAGGGGGCAGGGGAGCAGTACTTC	CATRQGAGEQYF
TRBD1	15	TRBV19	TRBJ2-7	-	TGTGCCAGTAGTCCTCTTCCGGGACAGACCTACGAGCAGTACTTC	CASSPLPGQTYEQYF
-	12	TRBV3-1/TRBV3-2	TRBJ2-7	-	TGTGCCAGCAGCTCGGGAGCCTACGAGCAGTACTTC	CASSSGAYEQYF
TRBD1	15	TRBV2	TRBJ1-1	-	TGTGCCAGCAGTGTCGGGACAGGGTTTACCACTGAAGCTTTCTTT	CASSVGTGFTTEAFF
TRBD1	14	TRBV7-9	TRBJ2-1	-	TGTGCCAGCAGCTTAGCACAGGGGGCCAATGAGCAGTTCTTC	CASSLAQGANEQFF
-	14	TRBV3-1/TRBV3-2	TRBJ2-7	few	TGTGCCAGCAGACCCGGAGGGACCGCGTCCGAGCAGTACTTC	CASRPGGTASEQYF
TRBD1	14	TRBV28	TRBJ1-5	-	TGTGCCAGCAACCTACAGGGGTGGGCTCAGCCCCAGCATTTT	CASNLQGWAQPQHF
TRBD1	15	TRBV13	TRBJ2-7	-	TGTGCCAGCAGCTCCCCTGGACAGGGAGAATACGAGCAGTACTTC	CASSSPGQGEYEQYF
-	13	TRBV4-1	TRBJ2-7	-	TGCGCCAGCAGCCAAGATGACAGCTACGAGCAGTACTTC	CASSQDDSYEQYF
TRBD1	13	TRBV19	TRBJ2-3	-	TGTGCCAGTAGTGACAGGGGACCAGATACGCAGTATTTT	CASSDRGPDTQYF
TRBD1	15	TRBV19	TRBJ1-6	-	TGTGCCAGTAGTATAGGAGGGGGCGCGGGTTCACCCCTCCACTTT	CASSIGGGAGSPLHF
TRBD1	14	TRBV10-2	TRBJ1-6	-	TGCGCCAGCAGTAAGACAGGGACTAATTCACCCCTCCACTTT	CASSKTGTNSPLHF
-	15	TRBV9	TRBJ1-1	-	TGTGCCAGCAGCGTAGAGGGCAGGGCCCGCACTGAAGCTTTCTTT	CASSVEGRARTEAFF
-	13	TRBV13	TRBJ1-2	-	TGTGCCAGCAGCCTGAGCGGAAGAGATGGCTACACCTTC	CASSLSGRDGYTF
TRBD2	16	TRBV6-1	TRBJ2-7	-	TGTGCCAGCAGTGGGTCTTTGACTAGCGGGGGCTACGAGCAGTACTTC	CASSGSLTSGGYEQYF
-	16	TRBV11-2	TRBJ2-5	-	TGTGCCAGCAGCTTAGTGGGGCAGGTAGGACAGGAGACCCAGTACTTC	CASSLVGQVGQETQYF
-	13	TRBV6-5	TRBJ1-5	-	TGTGCCAGCAGCCTATCAGGGGACCAGCCCCAGCATTTT	CASSLSGDQPQHF
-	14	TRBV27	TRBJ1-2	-	TGTGCCAGCAGTTTATCGACCGCCGAGAGGGGCTACACCTTC	CASSLSTAERGYTF
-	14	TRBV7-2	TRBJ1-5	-	TGTGCCAGCAGCTTGACCCCCGGGTCTCAGCCCCAGCATTTT	CASSLTPGSQPQHF
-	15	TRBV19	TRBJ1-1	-	TGTGCCAGTAGTATCTTGCCAGGGATGGCTCTTGAAGCTTTCTTT	CASSILPGMALEAFF
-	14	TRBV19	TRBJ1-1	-	TGTGCCAGTAGTACCGGGTATTGGGTCCCTGAAGCTTTCTTT	CASSTGYWVPEAFF
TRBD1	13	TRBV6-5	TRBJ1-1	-	TGTGCCAGCAGCGACAGGGATATCACTGAAGCTTTCTTT	CASSDRDITEAFF
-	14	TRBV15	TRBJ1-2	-	TGTGCCACCAGCCGTGACAGGACGTTCTGGGGCTACACCTTC	CATSRDRTFWGYTF
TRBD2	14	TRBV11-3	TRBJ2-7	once	TGTGCCAGCAGCTTAACCCCGGGGGGCTACGAGCAGTACTTC	CASSLTPGGYEQYF
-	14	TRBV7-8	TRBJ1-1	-	TGTGCCAGCAGCGGGGGACACTCGAACACTGAAGCTTTCTTT	CASSGGHSNTEAFF
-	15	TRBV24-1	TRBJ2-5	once	TGTGCCACCAGTGACTTAATCTGGGGGGTAGAGACCCAGTACTTC	CATSDLIWGVETQYF
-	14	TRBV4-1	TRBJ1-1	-	TGCGCCAGCAGCCCCCTGCTGGGGGCCACTGAAGCTTTCTTT	CASSPLLGATEAFF
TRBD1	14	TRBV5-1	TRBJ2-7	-	TGCGCCAGCAGCCCCCGGGACAGGGGGTACGAGCAGTACTTC	CASSPRDRGYEQYF
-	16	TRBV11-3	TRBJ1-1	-	TGTGCCAGCAGCTTAAGGCCAACAGCTTTGAACACTGAAGCTTTCTTT	CASSLRPTALNTEAFF
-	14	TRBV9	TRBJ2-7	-	TGTGCCAGCAGCCAGACACCGGCCGACTACGAGCAGTACTTC	CASSQTPADYEQYF
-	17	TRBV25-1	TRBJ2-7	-	TGTGCCAGCAGTGAACCCCTACCGGACAACCCAGTTGGGGAGCAGTACTTC	CASSEPLPDNPVGEQYF
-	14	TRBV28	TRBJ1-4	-	TGTGCCAGCAGCCAATTAGCAACTAATGAAAAACTGTTTTTT	CASSQLATNEKLFF
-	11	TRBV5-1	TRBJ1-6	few	TGCGCCAGCAGCTTGGGTTCGTCCCTCCACTTT	CASSLGSSLHF
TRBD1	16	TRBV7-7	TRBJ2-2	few	TGTGCTAGCAGCTTATTGGGACAGGGAAGCACCGGGGAGCTGTTTTTT	CASSLLGQGSTGELFF
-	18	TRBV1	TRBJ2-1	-	TGCACCAGCAGCCAAGATTCTCCCCAGCTAGCACGATACAATGAGCAGTTCTTC	CTSSQDSPQLARYNEQFF
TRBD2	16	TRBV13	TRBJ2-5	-	TGTGCCAGCAGCTTAATGCTAGCGGGAGGTCAAGAGACCCAGTACTTC	CASSLMLAGGQETQYF
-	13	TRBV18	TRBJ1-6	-	TGTGCCAGCTCACCAGGGAACGGGACACCCCTCCACTTT	CASSPGNGTPLHF